These T cell receptor beta chains were read from a single sample in a study of cytomegalovirus exposure and HLA in healthy donors. Libraries were prepared by immunoSEQ multiplex PCR; TCRdb keeps only in-frame clonotypes and omits some of them. The table includes 91,000 or so clones, over 75% detected once. Sequencing used PBMCs. The receptor source for this set is a man aged 25 to 45 in good health and CMV-seropositive. The CDR3 runs from the conserved cysteine through the conserved F or W. Each record gives: V gene, D gene, clone size, J gene, CDR3 protein, CDR3 DNA. D genes are given only for firm matches. Size is stated for part of the rows, as once, few or many counts, or as a class when the clone is expanded.

V: TRBV18; D: TRBD1; size: .; J: TRBJ2-2; CDR3: CASSPPGQAGIRELFF; DNA: TGTGCCAGCTCTCCCCCGGGACAGGCCGGAATCAGGGAGCTGTTTTTT
V: TRBV5-1; D: .; size: .; J: TRBJ2-1; CDR3: CASARGYEHNEQFF; DNA: TGCGCCAGCGCCCGGGGGTATGAGCACAATGAGCAGTTCTTC
V: TRBV5-4; D: TRBD2; size: .; J: TRBJ2-3; CDR3: CASSVAGTSGRTDTQYF; DNA: TGTGCCAGCAGCGTGGCCGGGACTAGCGGGAGAACAGATACGCAGTATTTT
V: TRBV9; D: .; size: .; J: TRBJ1-5; CDR3: CASSASGGNQPQHF; DNA: TGTGCCAGCAGCGCCTCGGGAGGGAATCAGCCCCAGCATTTT
V: TRBV4-3; D: TRBD2; size: few; J: TRBJ2-2; CDR3: CASSQRGGSGRTNTGELFF; DNA: TGCGCCAGCAGCCAAAGGGGTGGTAGCGGGAGGACGAACACCGGGGAGCTGTTTTTT
V: TRBV30; D: TRBD2; size: .; J: TRBJ2-7; CDR3: CACQTSGSYEQYF; DNA: TGTGCCTGCCAGACTAGCGGCTCCTACGAGCAGTACTTC
V: TRBV7-9; D: TRBD1; size: .; J: TRBJ2-7; CDR3: CASSLPGTDYEQYF; DNA: TGTGCCAGCAGCTTACCCGGGACAGATTACGAGCAGTACTTC
V: TRBV7-9; D: .; size: .; J: TRBJ2-7; CDR3: CATDTPQGYEQYF; DNA: TGTGCCACTGACACTCCACAGGGCTACGAGCAGTACTTC
V: TRBV6-1; D: .; size: .; J: TRBJ1-5; CDR3: CASLTENSNQPQHF; DNA: TGTGCCAGCCTAACAGAGAATAGCAATCAGCCCCAGCATTTT
V: TRBV2; D: .; size: .; J: TRBJ2-7; CDR3: CASSGGQTYEQYF; DNA: TGTGCCAGCAGTGGGGGACAAACCTACGAGCAGTACTTC
V: TRBV27; D: .; size: .; J: TRBJ1-1; CDR3: CASSIQIHNTEAFF; DNA: TGTGCCAGCAGTATTCAGATACACAACACTGAAGCTTTCTTT
V: TRBV30; D: .; size: .; J: TRBJ1-2; CDR3: CAWFRAGGYTF; DNA: TGTGCCTGGTTCAGGGCGGGAGGCTACACCTTC
V: TRBV29-1; D: .; size: few; J: TRBJ1-2; CDR3: CSVLGSYGYTF; DNA: TGCAGCGTTTTGGGGAGTTATGGCTACACCTTC
V: TRBV19; D: TRBD1; size: few; J: TRBJ1-1; CDR3: CASSATGVDTEAFF; DNA: TGTGCCAGTAGCGCGACAGGGGTTGACACTGAAGCTTTCTTT
V: TRBV18; D: TRBD2; size: once; J: TRBJ2-6; CDR3: CASSPQGLAGSSGANVLTF; DNA: TGTGCCAGCTCACCGCAAGGACTAGCGGGGAGCTCTGGGGCCAACGTCCTGACTTTC
V: TRBV2; D: TRBD2; size: .; J: TRBJ2-5; CDR3: CASNPASGGVRETQYF; DNA: TGTGCCAGCAACCCGGCTAGCGGGGGGGTTCGAGAGACCCAGTACTTC
V: TRBV6-1; D: .; size: .; J: TRBJ2-1; CDR3: CASSQGNEQFF; DNA: TGTGCCAGCAGCCAGGGCAATGAGCAGTTCTTC
V: TRBV9; D: TRBD2; size: .; J: TRBJ2-1; CDR3: CASSVVTSGSYNEQFF; DNA: TGTGCCAGCAGCGTAGTGACTAGCGGGTCCTACAATGAGCAGTTCTTC
V: TRBV27; D: .; size: .; J: TRBJ2-5; CDR3: CASSFGPTGAQYF; DNA: TGTGCCAGCAGTTTCGGACCCACGGGGGCCCAGTACTTC
V: TRBV6-6; D: .; size: .; J: TRBJ2-5; CDR3: CASSSRGQETQYF; DNA: TGTGCCAGCAGTTCGCGGGGCCAAGAGACCCAGTACTTC
V: TRBV7-9; D: .; size: .; J: TRBJ1-2; CDR3: CASSPTDRRYGYTF; DNA: TGTGCCAGCAGCCCAACGGACAGACGTTATGGCTACACCTTC
V: TRBV10-3; D: .; size: .; J: TRBJ1-2; CDR3: CAISESREGSGYTF; DNA: TGTGCCATCAGTGAATCCCGGGAAGGGTCTGGCTACACCTTC
V: TRBV4-3; D: TRBD1; size: .; J: TRBJ1-2; CDR3: CASSQAGGQSYGYTF; DNA: TGCGCCAGCAGCCAAGCAGGGGGACAGAGCTATGGCTACACCTTC
V: TRBV5-1; D: .; size: few; J: TRBJ2-5; CDR3: CASSFSEETQYF; DNA: TGCGCCAGCAGCTTTAGTGAAGAGACCCAGTACTTC
V: TRBV9; D: TRBD1; size: .; J: TRBJ2-2; CDR3: CASSVGQGNTGELFF; DNA: TGTGCCAGCAGCGTGGGACAGGGGAACACCGGGGAGCTGTTTTTT
V: TRBV9; D: TRBD1; size: few; J: TRBJ2-5; CDR3: CASSPPQTGGSETQYF; DNA: TGTGCCAGCAGCCCTCCCCAGACAGGGGGGTCGGAGACCCAGTACTTC
V: TRBV19; D: .; size: .; J: TRBJ1-1; CDR3: CASSTNPGVEAFF; DNA: TGTGCCAGTAGTACGAACCCAGGGGTTGAAGCTTTCTTT
V: TRBV7-9; D: .; size: .; J: TRBJ1-3; CDR3: CASFALTSSSGNTIYF; DNA: TGTGCCAGCTTCGCCCTGACATCGTCTTCTGGAAACACCATATATTTT
V: TRBV27; D: TRBD1; size: .; J: TRBJ1-5; CDR3: CASSPQGGSNQPQHF; DNA: TGTGCCAGCAGTCCCCAGGGGGGAAGCAATCAGCCCCAGCATTTT